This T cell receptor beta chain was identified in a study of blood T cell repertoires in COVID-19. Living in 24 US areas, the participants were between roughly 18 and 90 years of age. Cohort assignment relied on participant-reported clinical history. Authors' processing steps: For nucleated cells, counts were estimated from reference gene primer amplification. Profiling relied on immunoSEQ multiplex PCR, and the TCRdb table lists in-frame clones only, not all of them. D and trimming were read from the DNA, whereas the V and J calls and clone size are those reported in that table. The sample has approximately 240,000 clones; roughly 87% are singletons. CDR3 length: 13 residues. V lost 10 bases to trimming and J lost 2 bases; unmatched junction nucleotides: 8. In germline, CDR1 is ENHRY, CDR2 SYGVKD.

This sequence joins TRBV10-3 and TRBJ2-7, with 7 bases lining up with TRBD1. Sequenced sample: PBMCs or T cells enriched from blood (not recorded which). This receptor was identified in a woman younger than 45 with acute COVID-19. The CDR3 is CATARGTAYEQYF. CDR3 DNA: TGTGCCACTGCTAGGGGGACAGCCTACGAGCAGTACTTC.